This is a list of T cell receptor beta chains from one sample in a study of cytomegalovirus exposure and HLA in healthy donors. Repertoires were generated with immunoSEQ multiplex PCR, while TCRdb's copy carries only in-frame clones and drops some. The sample shows 170,000 or so clones, over 65% of them seen only once. Sequencing was carried out using PBMCs. These receptors came from a woman under 40 in good health and CMV-seropositive. CDR3s leave out the opening cysteine and the closing phenylalanine or tryptophan. Only part of the rows carry a size: once, few, many, or a class if the clone is expanded.

clone size,J gene,V gene,CDR3 protein
.,TRBJ1-5,TRBV4-2,ASSPGEGLGQPQH
few,TRBJ1-4,TRBV5-5,ASSLLFGNEKLF
.,TRBJ1-5,TRBV6-5,ASSEDRGSQPQH
.,TRBJ1-1,TRBV2,ASSSTVNTEAF
.,TRBJ2-1,TRBV4-1,ASSQDQGQVLGEQF
.,TRBJ2-3,TRBV4-3,ASSQDGQGTDTQY
.,TRBJ2-2,TRBV7-2,ASSLAGANTGELF
.,TRBJ2-7,TRBV19,ASSIGQGRYYEQY
.,TRBJ1-2,TRBV6-1,ASSPIGQGGGYT
.,TRBJ1-1,TRBV19,ASTNLGTGAFGTEAF
.,TRBJ2-2,TRBV7-2,ASRGSGLNTGELF
.,TRBJ2-1,TRBV4-1,ASSQDDRSSYNEQF
.,TRBJ1-2,TRBV7-9,ASSRENYGYT
.,TRBJ2-7,TRBV7-3,ASSLYSGSPYEQY
.,TRBJ1-2,TRBV7-2,ASSRTPNYGYT